These 25 T cell receptor beta chains share one sample of origin, sequenced in a study of cytomegalovirus exposure and HLA in healthy donors. Use of 60 Vbeta and 13 Jbeta primers characterized the PCR. The repertoire was sequenced with immunoSEQ multiplex PCR; TCRdb's copy has only in-frame clones and lacks some. The repertoire has around 110,000 clones, around 80% of them found once; the top ten carry 2.5% to 3.5%. What was sequenced was PBMCs. The receptors derive from a woman aged 18-29 years in good health and CMV-seropositive.

The rearrangement links TRBV18 to TRBJ1-2; TRBD1 might be the D (6 bases). The germline gives CDR1 KGHSH, CDR2 LQKENI. Between the trimmed V and J ends, which lost 4 bases and 7 bases, there was a span of 13 bases. The CDR3 loop spans 13 amino acids. CDR3 loop: CASSLQGSPGYTF. CDR3 bases: TGTGCCAGCTCACTACAGGGCTCCCCTGGCTACACCTTC.

The rearrangement links TRBV6-1 to TRBJ1-5; D is possibly TRBD1 (5 bases). Germline V gene sequence: CDR1 MNHNS, CDR2 SASEGT. V was pared by 4 bases and J by 0 bases, with 10 bases between. CDR3 length equals 15 residues. The CDR3 nucleotides read TGTGCCAGCAGTGGTCCGACAGATAGCAATCAGCCCCAGCATTTT. Translating gives CASSGPTDSNQPQHF.

This clone was counted once. The V gene is TRBV19, the J gene TRBJ2-7, with 7 positions matching TRBD1. Losses at the gene ends were 5 bases for V and 2 bases for J; bases not matched to a gene: 6. CDR3 length: 14 amino acids. CDR1 LNHDA and CDR2 SQIVND come from the germline V gene (reference sequence). CDR3 coding DNA: TGTGCCAGTAGTCTCAACAGGGGCACCTACGAGCAGTACTTC. This sequence encodes CASSLNRGTYEQYF.

The chain employs TRBV6-5 and TRBJ1-6; D is perhaps TRBD1 (5 bases). CDR1 is MNHEY and CDR2 is SVGAGI in the germline V gene. The length of the CDR3 is 14 residues. V dropped 4 bases and J dropped 6 bases, with 10 bases sitting between them. The CDR3 region is CASSSGLTNSPLHF. The CDR3 DNA sequence: TGTGCCAGCAGTTCGGGACTCACTAATTCACCCCTCCACTTT.

The CDR3 here is CASSHIPGTGSGWQYF. CDR3 in DNA: TGCGCCAGCAGCCATATCCCCGGGACTGGAAGCGGCTGGCAGTACTTC. The V gene is TRBV4-1, the J gene TRBJ2-7; possible D gene TRBD2, 6 bases. The V gene lost 3 bases and the J gene lost 9 bases, with 24 bases spanning the gap. The V gene's germline CDR1 is MGHRA and CDR2 YSYEKL. CDR3 length equals 16 residues.

The genes are TRBV7-3 and TRBJ2-3, with a weak D call TRBD1 (6 bases). This CDR3 has 15 amino acids. Between the trimmed V and J ends, which lost 2 bases and 5 bases, there was a span of 14 bases. CDR1 and CDR2 from the germline V gene are SGHTA and FQGTGA. CDR3 nucleotides: TGTGCCAGCAGCTTATCGGCTACCAGGGGAGATACGCAGTATTTT. Its protein is CASSLSATRGDTQYF.

Notes on this clone: The same CDR3 can be traced to other DNA sequences in this sample. V usage is TRBV5-1 and J usage is TRBJ2-2, with D possibly matching TRBD2 (6 bases). The CDR3 extends over 14 amino acids. CDR1 and CDR2 from the germline V gene are SGHRS and YFSETQ. The V end lost 4 bases, the J end lost 2 bases, and 9 bases lay between the germline ends. The CDR3 reads CASSLGLNTGELFF. The CDR3 bases are TGCGCCAGCAGCCTGGGACTTAACACCGGGGAGCTGTTTTTT.

This clone has a handful of counts. The rearrangement links TRBV2 to TRBJ2-5, with 8 bases aligning to TRBD1. This CDR3 comprises 15 residues. Losses at the gene ends were 5 bases for V and 1 base for J; bases not matched to a gene: 6. Germline V gene sequence: CDR1 SNHLY, CDR2 FYNNEI. CDR3 bases: TGTGCCAGCAGTTTCAGGACAGGGATCCAAGAGACCCAGTACTTC. Residues: CASSFRTGIQETQYF. The full variable domain, in which reference TRBV2 and TRBJ2-5 provide the parts outside the CDR3, is EPEVTQTPSHQVTQMGQEVILRCVPISNHLYFYWYRQILGQKVEFLVSFYNNEISEKSEIFDDQFSVERPDGSNFTLKIRSTKLEDSAMYFCASSFRTGIQETQYFGPGTRLLVL.

The chain employs TRBV19 and TRBJ1-1; no clear D gene. This CDR3 region has 15 residues. Germline V gives CDR1 LNHDA, CDR2 SQIVND (reference sequence). Between the trimmed V and J ends, which lost 4 bases and 4 bases, there was a span of 16 bases. In nucleotides, the CDR3 is TGTGCCAGTAGTAAGGCAGCCTGGGAGAGCACTGAAGCTTTCTTT. Its translation: CASSKAAWESTEAFF.

CDR3 sequence: CASRFQGALGGYTF. CDR3 DNA sequence: TGTGCCAGCAGATTCCAGGGGGCGCTGGGTGGCTACACCTTC. The chain combines TRBV28 with TRBJ1-2; 8 nucleotides match TRBD1. After removal of 6 bases from V and 7 bases from J, the junction contained 10 bases not matched to a gene. Germline assignment: CDR1 MDHEN and CDR2 SYDVKM. There are 14 residues in the CDR3.

The chain joins TRBV5-6 to TRBJ2-5, with TRBD2 identical over 13 bases. CDR1 is SGHDT and CDR2 is YYEEEE in the germline V gene. Germline trimming cut 5 bases from V and 5 bases from J; bases unmatched to any gene: 15. There are 18 residues in the CDR3. CDR3 amino acids: CASSYSWTSGSRMETQYF. CDR3 in DNA: TGTGCCAGCAGTTATTCTTGGACTAGCGGGAGTCGGATGGAGACCCAGTACTTC. Drawing the rest from reference TRBV5-6 and TRBJ2-5, the complete variable domain is DAGVTQSPTHLIKTRGQQVTLRCSPKSGHDTVSWYQQALGQGPQFIFQYYEEEERQRGNFPDRFSGHQFPNYSSELNVNALLLGDSALYLCASSYSWTSGSRMETQYFGPGTRLLVL.

This clone appeared a single time. The V and J genes are TRBV4-1 and TRBJ2-1, with D maybe TRBD2 (6 bases). The CDR3 spans 14 residues. The V gene's germline CDR1 is MGHRA and CDR2 YSYEKL. V gave up 2 bases and J gave up 3 bases, with 8 bases separating them. The CDR3 protein is CASSQRGIYNEQFF. In DNA form, the CDR3 reads TGCGCCAGCAGCCAACGGGGGATCTACAATGAGCAGTTCTTC.

The chain is built from TRBV6-5 and TRBJ1-2; D may be TRBD1 (5 bases). The CDR3 is 14 residues long. Per germline, CDR1 MNHEY and CDR2 SVGAGI. V was cut by 10 bases and J by 8 bases, with 23 bases left in between. The CDR3 region is CATKEAGGTMGYTF. CDR3 nucleotide sequence: TGTGCCACCAAGGAGGCCGGGGGAACTATGGGCTACACCTTC.

The rearrangement links TRBV28 to TRBJ1-1; unclear D gene. Germline V gene lookup returns CDR1 MDHEN and CDR2 SYDVKM. V lost 2 bases to trimming and J lost 2 bases, with 9 bases between them. This CDR3 is 14 amino acids long. The DNA for the CDR3 is TGTGCCAGCAGTTTAATCCAGTCTAACACTGAAGCTTTCTTT. Translation gives CASSLIQSNTEAFF.

The chain links TRBV5-1 to TRBJ1-1; the D gene is possibly TRBD1 (6 bases). V lost 7 bases to trimming and J lost 4 bases, with 14 bases between them. CDR1 and CDR2 (germline): SGHRS, YFSETQ. The CDR3 has 13 residues. The CDR3 DNA sequence: TGCGCCAGCGGCCAACTAGGGGGCACTGAAGCTTTCTTT. It yields the protein CASGQLGGTEAFF.

As concerns this clone: The conserved phenylalanine or tryptophan normally closing the CDR3 is absent here, so this likely arose from a read error. The limits of the CDR3 on the DNA are not certain, so only TCRdb's listed CDR3 is given. The chain employs TRBV5-5 and TRBJ2-7; TRBD1 reflects the table's D call only, with no check against the DNA. The CDR3 is 11 amino acids long, termini counted. Germline values: CDR1 SGHKS, CDR2 YYEKEE (reference sequence). This CDR3 is CASSSPTGMRL.

V and J are TRBV11-3 and TRBJ1-2; 12 bases line up with TRBD1. Trimming at V came to 5 bases and at J to 7 bases, leaving 11 bases not matched to a gene. The CDR3 runs 16 residues. CDR1 and CDR2 (germline): SGHNT, YENEEA. The CDR3 sequence is CASSRKGDRGPGGYTF. The CDR3 DNA follows: TGTGCCAGCAGCCGGAAAGGGGACAGGGGGCCCGGTGGCTACACCTTC. The whole variable domain, filled in from reference TRBV11-3 and TRBJ1-2, reads EAGVVQSPRYKIIEKKQPVAFWCNPISGHNTLYWYLQNLGQGPELLIRYENEEAVDDSQLPKDRFSAERLKGVDSTLKIQPAELGDSAVYLCASSRKGDRGPGGYTFGSGTRLTVV.

In this sample, this clone turned up once. One end of the junction is discordant with germline, which a read error may explain. V is TRBV5-1 and J is TRBJ1-4; D not certain. This CDR3 is 14 amino acids long. Germline V gene lookup returns CDR1 SGHRS and CDR2 YFSETQ. CDR3 in DNA: TGCGCCAGCAGCTTGCCTGCAACTAATGAAAAACTGGTTTTT. This codes for CASSLPATNEKLVF. Supplemented by reference TRBV5-1 and TRBJ1-4, the full variable domain reads KAGVTQTPRYLIKTRGQQVTLSCSPISGHRSVSWYQQTPGQGLQFLFEYFSETQRNKGNFPGRFSGRQFSNSRSEMNVSTLELGDSALYLCASSLPATNEKLVFGSGTQLSVL.

The V gene is TRBV19, the J gene TRBJ2-2, with 8 nucleotides matching TRBD2. The CDR3 contains 16 residues. Germline V CDR1 and CDR2: LNHDA, SQIVND (reference sequence). Trimming cost V 10 bases and J 4 bases; bases outside gene matches: 14. Here the CDR3 reads CATQPPGTRRTGELFF. CDR3 nucleotide sequence: TGTGCCACCCAACCCCCCGGGACTAGGCGCACCGGGGAGCTGTTTTTT.

In its sample, this clone was seen a few times. The chain employs TRBV2 and TRBJ2-1; 8 bases map to TRBD1. Germline-derived CDR1 and CDR2 are SNHLY and FYNNEI. V trimming: 7 bases; J trimming: 4 bases; junction bases outside the gene matches: 9. The CDR3 covers 15 residues. The CDR3, as DNA: TGTGCCAGCACCGAGCAGGGGGCGCGTTACAATGAGCAGTTCTTC. Protein sequence: CASTEQGARYNEQFF.

This sequence joins TRBV5-6 and TRBJ2-7; TRBD1 is a possible D gene (6 bases). Trimming removed 6 bases at V and 1 base at J, with 17 bases between. The germline gives CDR1 SGHDT, CDR2 YYEEEE. The length of the CDR3 is 15 residues. The chain's CDR3 is CASNPQGAASYEQYF. CDR3 nucleotide sequence: TGTGCCAGCAACCCACAGGGAGCAGCTTCCTACGAGCAGTACTTC.

The CDR3 reads CASSAETGTGVLNTEAFF. The CDR3 bases are TGTGCCAGCAGCGCAGAGACCGGGACAGGGGTGTTGAACACTGAAGCTTTCTTT. V usage is TRBV9 and J usage is TRBJ1-1, with 10 bases fitting TRBD1. V was clipped by 3 bases and J by 0 bases; unmatched bases: 11. CDR3 length: 18 amino acids. Germline V gene data show CDR1 as SGDLS and CDR2 as YYNGEE.

The gene calls are TRBV10-1 and TRBJ2-2; the match to TRBD2 covers 9 bases. V was clipped by 2 bases and J by 3 bases; unmatched bases: 4. Germline CDR1 reads WNHNN; CDR2 reads SYGVQD (reference sequence). CDR3 size: 16 residues. DNA of the CDR3: TGCGCCAGCAGTGAGGGGCTAGCGGGATACACCGGGGAGCTGTTTTTT. Amino acid sequence: CASSEGLAGYTGELFF.

This clone occurred a few times. V is TRBV6-6 and J is TRBJ2-1; 9 bases are shared with TRBD2. J gave up 0 bases and V 5 bases, and 5 bases lay outside the gene matches. The germline V gene has CDR1 MNHNY and CDR2 SVGAGI (reference sequence). CDR3 length equals 16 residues. In DNA form, the CDR3 reads TGTGCCAGCAGTCGAACGACTAGCGGCTCCTACAATGAGCAGTTCTTC. It codes for CASSRTTSGSYNEQFF.

This clone is a singleton in its sample. The genes are TRBV10-2 and TRBJ2-7; D unresolved. Trimming stripped 8 bases from V and 4 bases from J, with 6 bases between. CDR1 is WSHSY and CDR2 is SAAADI in the germline V gene. This CDR3 has 10 amino acids. The DNA for the CDR3 is TGCGCCAGCTCTGAGTACGAGCAGTACTTC. This codes for CASSEYEQYF.